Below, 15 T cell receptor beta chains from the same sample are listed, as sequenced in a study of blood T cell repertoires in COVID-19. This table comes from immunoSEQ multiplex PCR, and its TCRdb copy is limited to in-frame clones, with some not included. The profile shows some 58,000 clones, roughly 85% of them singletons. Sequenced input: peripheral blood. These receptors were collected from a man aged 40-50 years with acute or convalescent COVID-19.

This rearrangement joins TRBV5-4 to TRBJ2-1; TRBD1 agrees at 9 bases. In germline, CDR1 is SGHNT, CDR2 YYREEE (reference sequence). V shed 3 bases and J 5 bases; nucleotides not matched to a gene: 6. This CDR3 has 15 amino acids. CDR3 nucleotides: TGTGCCAGCAGCTACCTGCGGGACAGGGACAATGAGCAGTTCTTC. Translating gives CASSYLRDRDNEQFF.

Here the CDR3 reads CASSPDDSYGYTF. CDR3 in DNA: TGTGCCAGCTCACCGGATGACAGCTATGGCTACACCTTC. V gene TRBV18 combines with J gene TRBJ1-2, with a tentative D call TRBD1 (5 bases). The CDR3 loop spans 13 amino acids. In germline, CDR1 is KGHSH, CDR2 LQKENI. V dropped 3 bases and J dropped 4 bases, with 9 bases sitting between them.

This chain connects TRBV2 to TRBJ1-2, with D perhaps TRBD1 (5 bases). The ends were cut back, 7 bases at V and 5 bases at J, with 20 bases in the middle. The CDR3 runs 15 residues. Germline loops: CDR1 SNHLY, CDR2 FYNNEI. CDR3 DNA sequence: TGTGCCAGCACGGGGGTGTTAGGAGCTTATTATGGCTACACCTTC. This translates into CASTGVLGAYYGYTF. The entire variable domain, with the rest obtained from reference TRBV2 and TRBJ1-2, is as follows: EPEVTQTPSHQVTQMGQEVILRCVPISNHLYFYWYRQILGQKVEFLVSFYNNEISEKSEIFDDQFSVERPDGSNFTLKIRSTKLEDSAMYFCASTGVLGAYYGYTFGSGTRLTVV.

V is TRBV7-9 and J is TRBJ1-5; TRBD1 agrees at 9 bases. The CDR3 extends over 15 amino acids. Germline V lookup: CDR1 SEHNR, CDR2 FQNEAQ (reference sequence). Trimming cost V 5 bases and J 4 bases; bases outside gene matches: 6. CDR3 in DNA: TGTGCCAGCAGCCTCGGACAGGGGATGAATCAGCCCCAGCATTTT. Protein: CASSLGQGMNQPQHF.

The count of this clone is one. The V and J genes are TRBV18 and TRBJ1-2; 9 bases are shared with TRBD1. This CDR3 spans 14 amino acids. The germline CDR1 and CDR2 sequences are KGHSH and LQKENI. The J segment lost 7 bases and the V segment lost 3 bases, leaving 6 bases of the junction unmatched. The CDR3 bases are TGTGCCAGCTCACCCGACAGGGGGTCCTCTGGCTACACCTTC. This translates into CASSPDRGSSGYTF.

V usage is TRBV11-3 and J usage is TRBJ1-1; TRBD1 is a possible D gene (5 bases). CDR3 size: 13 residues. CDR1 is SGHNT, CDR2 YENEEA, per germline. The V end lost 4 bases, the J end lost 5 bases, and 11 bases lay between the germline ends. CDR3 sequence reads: CASSSDDSTEAFF. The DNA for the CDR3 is TGTGCCAGCAGCTCGGACGACAGTACTGAAGCTTTCTTT.

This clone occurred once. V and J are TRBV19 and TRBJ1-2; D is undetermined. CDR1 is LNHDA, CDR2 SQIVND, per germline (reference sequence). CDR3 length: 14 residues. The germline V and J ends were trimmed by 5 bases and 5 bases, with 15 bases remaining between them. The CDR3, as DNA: TGTGCCAGTAGTCTTCACAGTAATTCTTATGGCTACACCTTC. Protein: CASSLHSNSYGYTF.

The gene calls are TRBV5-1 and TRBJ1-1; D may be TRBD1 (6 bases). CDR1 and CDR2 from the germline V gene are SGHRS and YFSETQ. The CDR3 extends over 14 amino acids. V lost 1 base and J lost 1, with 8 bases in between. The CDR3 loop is CASSLQGTNTEAFF. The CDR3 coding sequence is TGCGCCAGCAGCTTGCAGGGGACGAACACTGAAGCTTTCTTT.

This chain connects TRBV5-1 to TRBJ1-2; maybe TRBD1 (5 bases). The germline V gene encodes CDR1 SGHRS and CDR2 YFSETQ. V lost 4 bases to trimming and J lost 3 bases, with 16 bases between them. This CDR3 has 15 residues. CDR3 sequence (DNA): TGCGCCAGCAGCACCACACGAACGGGGGACTATGGCTACACCTTC. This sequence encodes CASSTTRTGDYGYTF.

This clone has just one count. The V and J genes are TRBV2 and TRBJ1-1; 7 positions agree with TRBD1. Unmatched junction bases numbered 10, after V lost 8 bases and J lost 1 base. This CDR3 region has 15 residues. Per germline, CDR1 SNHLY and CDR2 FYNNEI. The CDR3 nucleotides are TGTGCCAGCGGCGCGACAGGGTACACGAACACTGAAGCTTTCTTT. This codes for CASGATGYTNTEAFF.

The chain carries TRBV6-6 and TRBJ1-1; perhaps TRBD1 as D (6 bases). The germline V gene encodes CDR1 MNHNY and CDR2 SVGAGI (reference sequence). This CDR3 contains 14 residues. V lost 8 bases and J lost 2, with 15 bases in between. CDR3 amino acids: CASCPLTGNTEAFF. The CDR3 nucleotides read TGTGCCAGCTGCCCCCTGACAGGTAACACTGAAGCTTTCTTT.

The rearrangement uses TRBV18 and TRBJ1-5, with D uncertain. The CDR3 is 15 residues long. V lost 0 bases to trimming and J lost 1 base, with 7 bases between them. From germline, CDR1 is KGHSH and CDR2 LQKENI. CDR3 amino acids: CASSPPWSSNQPQHF. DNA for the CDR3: TGTGCCAGCTCACCACCCTGGAGCAGCAATCAGCCCCAGCATTTT.

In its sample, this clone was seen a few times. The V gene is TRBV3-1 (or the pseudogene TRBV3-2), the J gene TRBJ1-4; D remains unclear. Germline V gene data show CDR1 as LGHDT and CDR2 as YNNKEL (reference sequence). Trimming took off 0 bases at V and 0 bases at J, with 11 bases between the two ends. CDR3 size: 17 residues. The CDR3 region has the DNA TGTGCCAGCAGCCAAGATATCGAGAGGGCAACTAATGAAAAACTGTTTTTT. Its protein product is CASSQDIERATNEKLFF.

CDR3 in DNA: TGTGCCAGCAGCCAAGAAATCGTATTCGGGGGTGATAATTCACCCCTCCACTTT. The encoded protein is CASSQEIVFGGDNSPLHF. The chain uses TRBV4-2 and TRBJ1-6; perhaps TRBD1 as D (5 bases). The CDR3 spans 18 residues. The V and J ends lost 0 bases and 5 bases respectively, with 17 bases between them. Germline assignment: CDR1 LGHNA and CDR2 YNFKEQ.

Written as DNA, the CDR3 is TGTGCCTGGATCTGGGGGCCTAATAACTATGGCTACACCTTC. The encoded protein is CAWIWGPNNYGYTF. The chain couples TRBV30 to TRBJ1-2; D might be TRBD1 (6 bases). CDR1 and CDR2 from the germline V gene are GTSNPN and SVGIG (reference sequence). The CDR3 consists of 14 residues. Deletions cut 4 bases from V and 1 base from J, with 13 bases between.